At least ten counts were recorded for the clone carrying this T cell receptor beta chain. What it recognizes is unknown. MiXCR, applied by TCRdb to the RACE reads, yields one record per CDR3 protein. The data hold under 40,000 distinct CDR3 sequences, with around 6.5% observed a single time. This specimen comes from a study of human T cells and chemical hapten exposure. Study-wide background: The study patch tested 0.01% DPC on the upper back and read results at 6 days.

Sample time point: patch test 1, 2 weeks after DPC sensitization. The treatment denotes: therapeutic diphenylcyclopropenone sensitization with weekly scalp DPC. Total RNA was extracted from unfractionated whole blood. Notes on the study in general: The donor cohort had alopecia, so its immune response may not match that of healthy people. With DPC sensitization, TCRs exceeding 1 in 1000 frequency showed no change.

This CDR3 has 12 amino acids. The V end was cut by 0 bases, the J end by 3 bases, with 0 bases between. Germline V lookup: CDR1 SGHAT, CDR2 FQDESV (reference sequence). This clonotype originated in a woman under 40 with alopecia areata. Some clones in this sample may be carry-over from other donors' samples. The chain uses TRBV11-1 and TRBJ2-1; D is uncertain. The sample consisted of whole blood, taken in connection with sensitization to the hapten diphenylcyclopropenone (DPC). CDR3 DNA sequence: TGTGCCAGCAGCTTAGCCTACAATGAGCAGTTCTTC. Amino acids: CASSLAYNEQFF.